Sequencing of this T cell receptor (beta chain) was carried out in a study of T cells in Graves' hyperthyroidism and ophthalmopathy. The CDR3 runs to 15 residues. The germline V gene encodes CDR1 LNHDA and CDR2 SQIVND (reference sequence). V was clipped by 7 bases and J by 2 bases; unmatched bases: 9. This clonotype was counted only a few times. Its antigen is not identified. Study results and caveats: Blood held most thyroid clonotypes expanded above 0.001 frequency. Ophthalmopathy got predicted by the model a median about 6.5 months before its onset.

Regions amplified from RNA transcripts were the TCR beta CDR3 regions. Researchers ran a first-round RT-PCR on the TCR CDR3 using the HTBI primer set. TCRdb reprocessed the multiplex PCR reads via MiXCR and lists one record per CDR3 protein. In the table there are 45,000 or so distinct CDR3 sequences, more than 40% of which are singletons. Patients were excluded for uncontrolled infection, other autoimmune disease, pregnancy or lactation. The chain combines TRBV19 with TRBJ2-3; 7 bases line up with TRBD1. The sequenced sample consisted of peripheral blood or thyroid tissue (not recorded which). The clonotype comes from a woman aged 45-65 years with Graves' hyperthyroidism. The CDR3, as DNA: TGTGCCAGTACCATAACAGGGGCGAACACAGATACGCAGTATTTT. Translation gives CASTITGANTDTQYF.